This is a list of T cell receptor beta chains from one sample in a study of T cell repertoires in aging, cancer and after chemotherapy. TCRdb re-called the multiplex PCR reads through MiXCR, storing one row per CDR3 protein. The table has around 4,900 distinct CDR3 sequences, about two thirds seen once. Input material: blood. The receptor source for this set is a human donor with a solid tumor. The CDR3 runs from the conserved cysteine through the conserved F or W.

TRBV5-8	TRBJ1-2	CASSWRGSPGYTF
TRBV29-1	TRBJ1-3	CSVGGGLDGNTIYF
TRBV18	TRBJ1-1	CASSRDSKNTEAFF
TRBV6-5	TRBJ1-1	CASSYATGVNTEAFF
TRBV6-2/TRBV6-3	TRBJ2-4	CASSTSGSWNIQYF
TRBV6-2/TRBV6-3	TRBJ1-1	CASSYLFGGRNTEAFF
TRBV5-4	TRBJ1-2	CASSGSTGSYGYTF
TRBV12-3/TRBV12-4	TRBJ2-7	CASRAGTATYEQYF
TRBV6-5	TRBJ1-2	CASSYSAPGQGSPGYTF
TRBV7-6	TRBJ2-2	CASSFKRSTGELFF
TRBV5-4	TRBJ1-1	CASSSRGGYTEAFF
TRBV27	TRBJ2-7	CASSSTDNEQYF
TRBV19	TRBJ2-7	CASSNRGEQYF
TRBV29-1	TRBJ1-3	CSVWDSPNTIYF
TRBV12-3/TRBV12-4	TRBJ1-1	CASSWDRGTEAFF
TRBV4-3	TRBJ1-5	CASSQTYRSSGQPQHF
TRBV7-9	TRBJ2-2	CASSLVLAGAGELFF
TRBV6-2/TRBV6-3	TRBJ2-3	CASSYGTSGTDTQYF
TRBV15	TRBJ1-2	CATSRDRGRAGDNF
TRBV19	TRBJ1-1	CASRLWTEAFF
TRBV20-1	TRBJ1-1	CSARDQDRVNEAFF
TRBV5-4	TRBJ2-3	CASSLGGTASTDTQYF
TRBV20-1	TRBJ1-2	CSAPQAPLGYGYTF
TRBV27	TRBJ1-1	CASSGGAEAFF
TRBV27	TRBJ2-5	CASSARQSYQETQYF
TRBV7-2	TRBJ2-2	CASSLAVGLTGELFF
TRBV12-3/TRBV12-4	TRBJ1-2	CASSLWNYGYTF
TRBV7-2	TRBJ2-7	CASSLGPNYEQYF
TRBV7-9	TRBJ2-5	CASSVLSEMYF
TRBV7-9	TRBJ2-1	CASSPGGPSDEQFF
TRBV7-2	TRBJ1-1	CASSLRGDTEAFF
TRBV29-1	TRBJ2-3	CSVLGGDKSTDTQYF
TRBV20-1	TRBJ1-1	CSAREDRYTEAFF